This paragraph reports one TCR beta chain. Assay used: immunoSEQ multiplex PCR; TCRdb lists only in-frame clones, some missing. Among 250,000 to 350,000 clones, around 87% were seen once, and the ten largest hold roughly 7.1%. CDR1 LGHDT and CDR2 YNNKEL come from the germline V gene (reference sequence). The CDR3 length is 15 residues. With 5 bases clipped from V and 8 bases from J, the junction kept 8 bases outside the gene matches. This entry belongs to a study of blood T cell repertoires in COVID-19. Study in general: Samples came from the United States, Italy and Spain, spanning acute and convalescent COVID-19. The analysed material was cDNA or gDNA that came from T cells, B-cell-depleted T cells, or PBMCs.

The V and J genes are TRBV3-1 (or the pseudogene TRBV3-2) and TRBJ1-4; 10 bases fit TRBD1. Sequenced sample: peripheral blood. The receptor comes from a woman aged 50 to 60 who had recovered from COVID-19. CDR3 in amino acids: CASSETTGGLEKLFF. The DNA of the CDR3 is TGTGCCAGCAGCGAAACGACAGGGGGCTTAGAAAAACTGTTTTTT.